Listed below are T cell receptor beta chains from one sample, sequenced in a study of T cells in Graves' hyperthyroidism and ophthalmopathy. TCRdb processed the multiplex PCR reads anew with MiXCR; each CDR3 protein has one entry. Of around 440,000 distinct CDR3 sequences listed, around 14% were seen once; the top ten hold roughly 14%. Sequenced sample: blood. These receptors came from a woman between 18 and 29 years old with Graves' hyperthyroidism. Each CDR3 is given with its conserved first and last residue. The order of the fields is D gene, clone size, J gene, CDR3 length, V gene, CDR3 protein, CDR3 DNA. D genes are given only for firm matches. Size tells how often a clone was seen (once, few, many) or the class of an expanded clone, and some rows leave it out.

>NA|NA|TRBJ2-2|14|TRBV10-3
CAISESKDTGELFF
TGTGCCATCAGTGAGTCGAAGGACACCGGGGAGCTGTTTTTT
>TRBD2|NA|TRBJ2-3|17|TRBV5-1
CASSLAGGLRTYDTQYF
TGCGCCAGCAGCTTGGCGGGGGGTTTACGTACTTACGATACGCAGTATTTT
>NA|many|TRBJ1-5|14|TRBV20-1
CSAAQGDSNQPQHF
TGCAGTGCTGCCCAAGGGGACAGCAATCAGCCCCAGCATTTT
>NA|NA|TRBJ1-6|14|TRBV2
CASNDAKGVSPLHF
TGTGCCAGCAACGACGCTAAGGGCGTTTCACCCCTCCACTTT
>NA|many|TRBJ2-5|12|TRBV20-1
CSAREGSGTQYF
TGCAGTGCTAGAGAGGGGTCGGGGACCCAGTACTTC
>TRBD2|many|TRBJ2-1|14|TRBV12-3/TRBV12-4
CASSLTSGYNEQFF
TGTGCCAGCAGTTTAACTAGCGGATACAATGAGCAGTTCTTC
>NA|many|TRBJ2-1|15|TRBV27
CASSLLGGGGNEQFF
TGTGCCAGCAGTCTTCTAGGGGGGGGGGGGAATGAGCAGTTCTTC
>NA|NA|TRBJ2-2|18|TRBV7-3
CASSPEISVLGNTGELFF
TGTGCCAGCAGCCCCGAAATTTCCGTCCTGGGGAACACCGGGGAGCTGTTTTTT
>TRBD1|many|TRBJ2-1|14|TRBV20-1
CSAKQGPDYNEQFF
TGCAGTGCTAAACAGGGGCCAGACTACAATGAGCAGTTCTTC
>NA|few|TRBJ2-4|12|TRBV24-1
CATASSLNIQYF
TGTGCCACCGCTTCAAGTCTGAACATTCAGTACTTC
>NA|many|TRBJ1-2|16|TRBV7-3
CASSPQGGVPNYGYTF
TGTGCCAGCAGCCCCCAGGGAGGGGTCCCGAACTATGGCTACACCTTC
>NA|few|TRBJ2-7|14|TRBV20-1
CSARTTGHLYEQYF
TGCAGTGCTAGGACAACCGGACATCTCTACGAGCAGTACTTC
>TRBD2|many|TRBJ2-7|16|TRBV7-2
CASSLEGGGARYEQYF
TGTGCCAGCAGCTTAGAAGGCGGGGGGGCTAGGTACGAGCAGTACTTC
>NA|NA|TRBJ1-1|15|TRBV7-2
CASSLLTAFNTEAFF
TGTGCCAGCAGCCTATTGACAGCGTTCAACACTGAAGCTTTCTTT
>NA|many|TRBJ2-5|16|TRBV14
CASSPVRGHTLETQYF
TGTGCCAGCAGCCCAGTTCGGGGACACACGTTGGAGACCCAGTACTTC
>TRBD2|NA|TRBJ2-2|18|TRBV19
CASSRAGTSGANTGELFF
TGTGCCAGTAGTAGAGCCGGGACTAGCGGGGCGAACACCGGGGAGCTGTTTTTT
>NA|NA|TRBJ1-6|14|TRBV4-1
CASSQDPGSSPLHF
TGCGCCAGCAGCCAAGACCCAGGGAGCTCACCCCTCCACTTT
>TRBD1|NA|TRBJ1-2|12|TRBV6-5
CASSYDRASYTF
TGTGCCAGCAGTTACGACAGGGCGAGCTACACCTTC
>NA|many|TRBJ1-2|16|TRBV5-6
CASSPERRTASYGYTF
TGTGCCAGCAGCCCAGAGAGGAGGACGGCCAGCTATGGCTACACCTTC
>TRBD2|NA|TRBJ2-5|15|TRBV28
CASSSGTSGSVTQYF
TGTGCCAGCAGTTCCGGGACTAGCGGGTCAGTGACCCAGTACTTC
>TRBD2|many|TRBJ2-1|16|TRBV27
CASSTRLARSYNEQFF
TGTGCCAGCAGTACCAGACTAGCCCGCTCCTACAATGAGCAGTTCTTC
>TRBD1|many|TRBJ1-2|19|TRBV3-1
CASSHVSGQGGSVNYGYTF
TGTGCCAGCAGCCACGTCTCCGGACAGGGCGGGTCGGTTAACTATGGCTACACCTTC
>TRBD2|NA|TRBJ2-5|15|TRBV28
CASSTQRGGRETQYF
TGTGCCAGCAGTACTCAGCGGGGGGGACGGGAGACCCAGTACTTC
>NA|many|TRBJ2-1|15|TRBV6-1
CASSEFGGSYNEQFF
TGTGCCAGCAGTGAATTTGGGGGATCCTACAATGAGCAGTTCTTC
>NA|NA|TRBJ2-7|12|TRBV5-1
CASSSTIAEQYF
TGCGCCAGCAGCTCCACGATTGCCGAGCAGTACTTC
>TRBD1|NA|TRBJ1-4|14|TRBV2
CASSGDRAGEKLFF
TGTGCCAGCAGTGGGGACAGGGCGGGGGAAAAACTGTTTTTT
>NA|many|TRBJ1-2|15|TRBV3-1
CASSQDFSPSWGYTF
TGTGCCAGCAGCCAAGATTTTTCCCCGAGTTGGGGCTACACCTTC
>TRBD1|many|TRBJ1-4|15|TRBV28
CASSLATGGNEKLFF
TGTGCCAGCAGTTTAGCGACAGGGGGTAATGAAAAACTGTTTTTT
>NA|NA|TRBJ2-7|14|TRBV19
CASSGWTDSYEQYF
TGTGCCAGTAGTGGCTGGACAGACTCCTACGAGCAGTACTTC
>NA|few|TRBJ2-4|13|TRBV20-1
CSASRLAKNIQYF
TGCAGTGCTTCCCGTTTAGCCAAAAACATTCAGTACTTC
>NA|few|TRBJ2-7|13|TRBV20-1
CSARSPGIYEQYF
TGCAGTGCTAGATCCCCGGGGATCTACGAGCAGTACTTC
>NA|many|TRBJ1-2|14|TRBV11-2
CASSSDGSVAGYTF
TGTGCCAGCAGCTCCGACGGTTCCGTGGCTGGCTACACCTTC
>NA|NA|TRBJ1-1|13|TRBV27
CASSYGYNTEAFF
TGTGCCAGCAGTTACGGTTATAACACTGAAGCTTTCTTT
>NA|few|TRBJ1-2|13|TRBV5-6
CASSGLSYYGYTF
TGTGCCAGCAGCGGTCTCAGTTACTATGGCTACACCTTC
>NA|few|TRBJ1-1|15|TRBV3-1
CASSVNPGMNTEAFF
TGTGCCAGCAGTGTTAACCCAGGGATGAACACTGAAGCTTTCTTT
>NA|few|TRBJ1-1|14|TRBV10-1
CASSGNGLFTEAFF
TGCGCCAGCAGTGGGAATGGGCTGTTCACTGAAGCTTTCTTT
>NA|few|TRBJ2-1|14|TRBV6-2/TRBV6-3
CASSYSMEYNEQFF
TGTGCCAGCAGTTACTCGATGGAGTACAATGAGCAGTTCTTC
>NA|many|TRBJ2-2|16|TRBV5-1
CASSRLLGEDTGELFF
TGCGCCAGCAGCCGTCTTCTAGGGGAGGACACCGGGGAGCTGTTTTTT
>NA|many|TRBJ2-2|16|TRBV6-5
CASSYISGTNTGELFF
TGTGCCAGCAGTTACATTAGCGGCACGAACACCGGGGAGCTGTTTTTT
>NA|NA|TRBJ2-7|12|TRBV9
CASSSNTYEQYF
TGTGCCAGCAGCTCCAATACCTACGAGCAGTACTTC
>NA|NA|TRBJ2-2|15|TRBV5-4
CASSLEAGLTGELFF
TGTGCCAGCAGCTTGGAGGCGGGTTTGACCGGGGAGCTGTTTTTT
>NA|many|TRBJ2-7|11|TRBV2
CASIGPLEQYF
TGTGCCAGCATTGGCCCCCTCGAGCAGTACTTC
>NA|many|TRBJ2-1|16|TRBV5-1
CASSLEGGGVANEQFF
TGCGCCAGCAGCTTGGAGGGGGGGGGCGTAGCCAATGAGCAGTTCTTC
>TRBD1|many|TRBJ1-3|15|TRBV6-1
CASSQGQGWGNTIYF
TGTGCCAGCAGTCAAGGACAGGGATGGGGAAACACCATATATTTT
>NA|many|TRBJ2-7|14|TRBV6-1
CASARTRSSYEQYF
TGTGCCAGCGCAAGAACTCGGAGCTCCTACGAGCAGTACTTC
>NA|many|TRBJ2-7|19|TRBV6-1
CASSDALLLTHRGPYEQYF
TGTGCCAGCAGTGATGCCCTACTCCTGACGCACCGGGGGCCCTACGAGCAGTACTTC
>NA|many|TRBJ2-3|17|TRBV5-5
CASSLARTAGRTDTQYF
TGTGCCAGCAGCTTGGCGCGAACGGCAGGGCGCACAGATACGCAGTATTTT
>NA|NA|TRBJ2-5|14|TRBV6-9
CASSYKGSGGAQYF
TGTGCCAGCAGTTATAAAGGGTCGGGTGGGGCCCAGTACTTC
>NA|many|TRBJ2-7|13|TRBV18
CASSPQELHEQYF
TGTGCCAGCTCACCACAAGAACTCCACGAGCAGTACTTC
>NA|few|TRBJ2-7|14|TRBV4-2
CASSQETSSYEQYF
TGTGCCAGCAGCCAAGAGACGAGCTCCTACGAGCAGTACTTC
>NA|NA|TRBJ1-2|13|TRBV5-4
CAYRSGPNYGYTF
TGTGCCTACCGGTCAGGGCCTAACTATGGCTACACCTTC
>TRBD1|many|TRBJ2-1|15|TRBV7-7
CASSFGTGVYNEQFF
TGTGCTAGCAGCTTCGGGACAGGGGTCTACAATGAGCAGTTCTTC
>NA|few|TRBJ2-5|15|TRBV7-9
CASSAEGRRGETQYF
TGTGCCAGCAGCGCAGAGGGACGGAGAGGGGAGACCCAGTACTTC
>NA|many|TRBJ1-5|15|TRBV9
CASSVGGTSNQPQHF
TGTGCCAGCAGCGTAGGCGGAACTTCGAATCAGCCCCAGCATTTT
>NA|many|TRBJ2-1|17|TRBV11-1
CASSLYVAAGSYNEQFF
TGTGCCAGCAGCTTATATGTCGCGGCTGGCTCCTACAATGAGCAGTTCTTC